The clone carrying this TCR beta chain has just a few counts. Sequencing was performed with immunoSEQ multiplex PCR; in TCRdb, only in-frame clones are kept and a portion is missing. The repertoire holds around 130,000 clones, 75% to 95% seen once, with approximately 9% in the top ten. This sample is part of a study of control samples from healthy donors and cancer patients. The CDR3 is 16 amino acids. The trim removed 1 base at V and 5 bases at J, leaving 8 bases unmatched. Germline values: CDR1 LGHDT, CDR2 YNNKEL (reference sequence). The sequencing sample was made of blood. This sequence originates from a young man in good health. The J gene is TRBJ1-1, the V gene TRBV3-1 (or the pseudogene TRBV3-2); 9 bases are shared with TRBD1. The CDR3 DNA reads TGTGCCAGCAGCCAAGGGCCTTTGGACAGGGGAACTGAAGCTTTCTTT. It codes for CASSQGPLDRGTEAFF.